These 8 T cell receptor beta chains were all obtained from the same sample, sequenced in a study of T cells in localized non-small cell lung cancer (dated by TCRdb to 2020 to 2021). The library was prepared using the immunoSEQ multiplex PCR assay. This is the immuneACCESS table as TCRdb keeps it, with only in-frame sequences that have V and J called. A part of the clones is gone; compared with another copy, unresolved V genes explain less than half, and the rest is unexplained. The sample profile shows tens of thousands of clones; approximately 86% of them were found once. Clones ranked in the top ten supply roughly 30% of the sample. Specimen: peripheral blood mononuclear cells, collected before any cancer treatment. The origin of the receptors is a male donor at least 60 years old with stage II lung adenocarcinoma.

The chain joins TRBV6-5 to TRBJ2-7, with 8 bases lining up with TRBD2. The germline V gene encodes CDR1 MNHEY and CDR2 SVGAGI. The junction had 9 bases not matched to a gene; V was cut back by 10 bases and J by 1 base. This CDR3 spans 14 amino acids. The CDR3 region has the DNA TGTGCCACGTTTGCTAGCGGGCCGTCCTACGAGCAGTACTTC. This gives the protein CATFASGPSYEQYF.

This chain connects TRBV14 to TRBJ2-7; a weak D match, TRBD1 (6 bases). The CDR3 totals 15 residues. V was clipped by 0 bases and J by 3 bases, with 12 bases between them. Germline CDR1 SGHDN, CDR2 FVKESK. The CDR3 sequence: CASSQDVQGIYEQYF. CDR3 nucleotides: TGTGCCAGCAGCCAAGATGTACAGGGTATCTACGAGCAGTACTTC.

The chain has TRBV19 and TRBJ1-4; TRBD1 is a possible D gene (5 bases). The V gene lost 4 bases and the J gene lost 7 bases, with 13 bases spanning the gap. The CDR3 runs 14 residues. Germline assignment: CDR1 LNHDA and CDR2 SQIVND (reference sequence). This chain's CDR3 is CASSSRWGGEKLFF. The CDR3 coding sequence is TGTGCCAGTAGTAGCCGTTGGGGGGGTGAAAAACTGTTTTTT.

The chain recombines TRBV5-1 with TRBJ1-1, with 9 bases fitting TRBD1. The CDR3 runs 17 residues. Germline-derived CDR1 and CDR2 are SGHRS and YFSETQ. The V and J ends lost 5 bases and 8 bases, in that order; junction bases with no gene match: 19. In nucleotides, the CDR3 is TGCGCCAGCAGATTTGCTGCTGGGGTAACAGGGGGCTACGAAGCTTTCTTT. Residues: CASRFAAGVTGGYEAFF. Complete variable domain (other parts from reference TRBV5-1 and TRBJ1-1): KAGVTQTPRYLIKTRGQQVTLSCSPISGHRSVSWYQQTPGQGLQFLFEYFSETQRNKGNFPGRFSGRQFSNSRSEMNVSTLELGDSALYLCASRFAAGVTGGYEAFFGQGTRLTVV.

The chain links TRBV7-2 to TRBJ2-2, with D unresolved. The CDR3 contains 14 residues. Trimming shortened V by 3 bases and J by 1 base, and 6 bases separated the two germline ends. Germline assignment: CDR1 SGHTA and CDR2 FQGNSA. The CDR3 DNA follows: TGTGCCAGCAGCTTTTACCTGAACACCGGGGAGCTGTTTTTT. Translating it yields CASSFYLNTGELFF.

The chain joins TRBV20-1 to TRBJ1-2; no firm D call. The CDR3 runs to 11 residues. Trimming shortened V by 1 base and J by 6 bases, and 6 bases separated the two germline ends. Germline CDR1 reads DFQATT; CDR2 reads SNEGSKA (reference sequence). This CDR3 reads CSARGYDGYTF. DNA for the CDR3: TGCAGTGCTAGAGGTTACGATGGCTACACCTTC.

This CDR3 reads CASSSVGTGELFF. CDR3 coding DNA: TGTGCCAGCAGCTCCGTGGGGACCGGGGAGCTGTTTTTT. The genes are TRBV7-3 and TRBJ2-2, with D uncertain. CDR1 is SGHTA, CDR2 FQGTGA, per germline. This CDR3 is 13 amino acids long. The V end was cut by 4 bases, the J end by 5 bases, with 8 bases between.

A few counts support this clone. The V and J genes are TRBV2 and TRBJ1-4; D call uncertain. V lost 4 bases, J lost 8 bases, and 8 bases lay in between. Germline CDR1 and CDR2: SNHLY and FYNNEI. CDR3 size: 12 residues. The CDR3: CASSVEGEKLFF. CDR3 coding DNA: TGTGCCAGCAGTGTGGAGGGAGAAAAACTGTTTTTT.